The 29 T cell receptor beta chains below come from one sample, sequenced in a study of T cell responses to AZD1222 COVID-19 vaccine. Method: immunoSEQ multiplex PCR; TCRdb's copy keeps in-frame clones and lacks some. This sample has 150,000 to 200,000 clones, with 75% to 95% found just once. The input for sequencing was peripheral blood, taken on day 0 of AZD1222 vaccination. Receptor source: an adult in good health.

The chain is built from TRBV5-5 and TRBJ1-4; TRBD1 might be the D (6 bases). Germline V gives CDR1 SGHKS, CDR2 YYEKEE (reference sequence). The CDR3 is 17 amino acids. The ends were cut back, 3 bases at V and 8 bases at J, with 23 bases in the middle. The CDR3 nucleotides read TGTGCCAGCAGCTCGATACTCGGGAGACAGGCGACCGAAAAACTGTTTTTT. It specifies CASSSILGRQATEKLFF.

This chain uses TRBV28 with TRBJ2-1; 11 bases are a match to TRBD2. From germline, CDR1 is MDHEN and CDR2 SYDVKM. The CDR3 sequence is 15 residues long. With 3 bases clipped from V and 9 bases from J, the junction kept 7 bases outside the gene matches. The CDR3 bases are TGTGCCAGCAGTTTCCGAGGACTAGCGGGTGGTGAGCAGTTCTTC. Translation gives CASSFRGLAGGEQFF.

The rearrangement joins TRBV5-1 to TRBJ1-4, with TRBD1 matching over 9 bases. The junction had 6 bases not matched to a gene; V was cut back by 5 bases and J by 7 bases. There are 14 residues in the CDR3. Germline CDR1 is SGHRS and CDR2 is YFSETQ. CDR3 sequence reads: CASRTGTGTEKLFF. CDR3 DNA: TGCGCCAGCAGGACCGGGACAGGGACTGAAAAACTGTTTTTT.

With respect to this clone: The DNA is left out, because the CDR3 cannot be placed on it with certainty; the CDR3 is given as TCRdb lists it. The chain employs TRBV11-2 and TRBJ1-1. The germline CDR1 and CDR2 sequences are SGHAT and FQNNGV. From its first to its last residue, the CDR3 has 13 amino acids. The CDR3 here is CASSFGAGTEAFF.

The chain joins TRBV6-2 or TRBV6-3 to TRBJ2-7; 8 positions agree with TRBD1. Trimming at V came to 5 bases and at J to 2 bases, leaving 5 bases not matched to a gene. This CDR3 contains 14 residues. Germline V CDR1 and CDR2: MNHEY, SVGEGT. The DNA for the CDR3 is TGTGCCAGCAGTGCCGGGACAGGTCCCTACGAGCAGTACTTC. It encodes CASSAGTGPYEQYF.

The CDR3 sequence: CASSLALRTGGFYEQFF. The CDR3 nucleotides are TGCGCCAGCAGCTTGGCTCTCAGGACAGGGGGTTTTTATGAGCAGTTCTTC. V is TRBV5-1 and J is TRBJ2-1; TRBD1 agrees at 10 bases. There are 17 residues in the CDR3. V lost 0 bases to trimming and J lost 8 bases; unmatched junction nucleotides: 11. Germline lookup yields CDR1 SGHRS and CDR2 YFSETQ.

The chain joins TRBV19 to TRBJ1-4; 8 positions match TRBD1. Germline CDR1 LNHDA, CDR2 SQIVND (reference sequence). CDR3 length: 16 residues. V lost 2 bases, J lost 3 bases, and 5 bases stayed unmatched. The CDR3 region has the DNA TGTGCCAGTAGTATACAGGGGGCGGCGGCTAATGAAAAACTGTTTTTT. It is translated as CASSIQGAAANEKLFF.

The chain carries TRBV11-2 and TRBJ2-1; D possibly corresponds to TRBD2 (5 bases). The V gene lost 4 bases and the J gene lost 8 bases, with 12 bases spanning the gap. This CDR3 is 13 amino acids long. Germline V gene lookup returns CDR1 SGHAT and CDR2 FQNNGV. The DNA for the CDR3 is TGTGCCAGCAGCTCGGACGGGGTCGATGAGCAGTTCTTC. Protein product: CASSSDGVDEQFF.

V and J are TRBV29-1 and TRBJ2-7, with TRBD1 identical over 10 bases. The CDR3 loop spans 13 amino acids. V was clipped by 1 base and J by 6 bases; unmatched bases: 3. Germline V gives CDR1 SQVTM, CDR2 ANQGSEA. The CDR3 spells CSVEGDRGREQYF. The CDR3 coding sequence is TGCAGCGTTGAAGGGGACAGGGGCCGCGAGCAGTACTTC.

The V gene is TRBV19, the J gene TRBJ1-5, with D unclear. V lost 3 bases to trimming and J lost 5 bases, with 17 bases between them. Per germline, CDR1 LNHDA and CDR2 SQIVND (reference sequence). The CDR3 covers 16 residues. CDR3 loop: CASSIRASSPYQPQHF. The CDR3 DNA is TGTGCCAGTAGTATTAGAGCCAGCAGCCCTTATCAGCCCCAGCATTTT.

V gene TRBV29-1 combines with J gene TRBJ2-3; 8 bases match TRBD2. CDR3 length: 18 residues. Trimming removed 4 bases from V and 0 bases from J; junction bases left unmatched: 15. Germline loops: CDR1 SQVTM, CDR2 ANQGSEA. For the CDR3, the DNA is TGCAGCGTTGTCCTCGTAAAGGCGGGAGGTACCAGCACAGATACGCAGTATTTT. It specifies CSVVLVKAGGTSTDTQYF.

The chain combines TRBV10-3 with TRBJ2-5, with 8 bases lining up with TRBD2. The CDR3 is 20 amino acids. V lost 8 bases to trimming and J lost 3 bases; unmatched junction nucleotides: 26. Germline assignment: CDR1 ENHRY and CDR2 SYGVKD. In nucleotides, the CDR3 is TGTGCCATCCCGGTGGGTCTTGTTGTCGGGAGGGCTTTTCGGGAAGAGACCCAGTACTTC. Translation gives CAIPVGLVVGRAFREETQYF.

The chain is built from TRBV5-1 and TRBJ1-1; D remains ambiguous. This CDR3 is 13 amino acids long. CDR1 and CDR2 from the germline V gene are SGHRS and YFSETQ. V lost 3 bases, J lost 5 bases, and 11 bases lay in between. The chain's CDR3 is CASSWARATEAFF. The CDR3, as DNA: TGCGCCAGCAGCTGGGCCCGGGCGACTGAAGCTTTCTTT.

V is TRBV5-1 and J is TRBJ2-5; the D call may be TRBD1 or TRBD2 (5 bases each). Germline V gene data show CDR1 as SGHRS and CDR2 as YFSETQ. Between the trimmed V and J ends, which lost 4 bases and 1 base, there was a span of 11 bases. The CDR3 has 14 amino acids. The CDR3, as DNA: TGCGCCAGCAGCCCGGGACGGCCCCAAGAGACCCAGTACTTC. Translation gives CASSPGRPQETQYF.

This clone was seen more than once but under ten times. The rearrangement uses TRBV7-9 and TRBJ2-1, with 10 bases aligning to TRBD2. This CDR3 spans 15 amino acids. The V gene's germline CDR1 is SEHNR and CDR2 FQNEAQ (reference sequence). Trimming took 5 bases from V and 3 from J; bases not matched to a gene: 4. In DNA, the CDR3 is TGTGCCAGCAGCCAAAGCGGGAGGGTCTACAATGAGCAGTTCTTC. It is translated as CASSQSGRVYNEQFF.

The J gene is TRBJ2-5, the V gene TRBV7-9; D might be TRBD2 (6 bases). CDR1 is SEHNR and CDR2 is FQNEAQ in the germline V gene (reference sequence). This CDR3 contains 14 residues. Trimming cost V 5 bases and J 1 base, with 11 bases left between them. The CDR3 DNA reads as TGTGCCAGCAGCACCCGCGGGGTCCAAGAGACCCAGTACTTC. Translation: CASSTRGVQETQYF.

The rearrangement joins TRBV6-5 to TRBJ2-7; 8 bases map to TRBD1. The germline CDR1 and CDR2 sequences are MNHEY and SVGAGI. The V gene end was trimmed by 2 bases and the J gene end by 1 base; junction bases not matched to a gene: 4. This CDR3 has 15 amino acids. DNA of the CDR3: TGTGCCAGCAGTTACGGCAGGGGGCGTTCCTACGAGCAGTACTTC. Protein: CASSYGRGRSYEQYF.

The chain uses TRBV6-5 and TRBJ2-2; D gene unclear. Germline V gene lookup returns CDR1 MNHEY and CDR2 SVGAGI. The CDR3 is made up of 15 amino acids. Between the trimmed V and J ends, which lost 0 bases and 0 bases, there was a span of 5 bases. CDR3 loop: CASSYSWANTGELFF. CDR3 DNA sequence: TGTGCCAGCAGTTACTCTTGGGCGAACACCGGGGAGCTGTTTTTT.

J is TRBJ1-1 and V is TRBV28, with 8 bases aligning to TRBD1. J gave up 5 bases and V 4 bases, and 3 bases lay outside the gene matches. CDR3 length: 13 amino acids. Germline V gives CDR1 MDHEN, CDR2 SYDVKM. The DNA of the CDR3 is TGTGCCAGCAGTTCGACAGGGGTGACTGAAGCTTTCTTT. Protein product: CASSSTGVTEAFF.

The chain couples TRBV28 to TRBJ1-6; TRBD1 is a possible D gene (5 bases). Per germline, CDR1 MDHEN and CDR2 SYDVKM. Trimming removed 1 base at V and 0 bases at J, with 10 bases between. The CDR3 is made up of 17 amino acids. As DNA, the CDR3 is TGTGCCAGCAGTTTATACCAGGGAGACTCCTATAATTCACCCCTCCACTTT. It yields the protein CASSLYQGDSYNSPLHF.

J is TRBJ1-1 and V is TRBV28, with unresolved D. Germline CDR1 reads MDHEN; CDR2 reads SYDVKM. The germline V and J ends were trimmed by 5 bases and 8 bases, with 12 bases remaining between them. CDR3 length: 12 amino acids. CDR3 DNA sequence: TGTGCCAGCAGTCGGAACAGACCCGAAGCTTTCTTT. Its translation is CASSRNRPEAFF.

The chain joins TRBV14 to TRBJ2-7; 11 positions agree with TRBD2. Trimming removed 1 base from V and 4 bases from J; junction bases left unmatched: 3. The germline V gene encodes CDR1 SGHDN and CDR2 FVKESK. This CDR3 comprises 15 residues. The CDR3 region is CASSQGLAGRYEQYF. The CDR3 DNA follows: TGTGCCAGCAGCCAAGGACTAGCGGGAAGGTACGAGCAGTACTTC.

V usage is TRBV27 and J usage is TRBJ2-5; D ambiguous. In germline, CDR1 is MNHEY, CDR2 SMNVEV (reference sequence). The length of the CDR3 is 12 residues. V lost 6 bases and J 4 bases, leaving 9 bases between the germline ends. The CDR3 DNA reads TGTGCCAGCAGCCCAAACGGAGAGACCCAGTACTTC. It yields the protein CASSPNGETQYF.

This clone was seen a handful of times. The gene calls are TRBV5-1 and TRBJ2-6; D may be TRBD1 (5 bases). Germline CDR1 SGHRS, CDR2 YFSETQ. V shed 4 bases and J shed 2 bases, with 7 bases lying between them. The CDR3 is made up of 14 amino acids. CDR3 sequence (DNA): TGCGCCAGCAGCCGGACAACTGGGGCCAACGTCCTGACTTTC. Translating it yields CASSRTTGANVLTF.

J is TRBJ1-4 and V is TRBV20-1; perhaps TRBD1 as D (5 bases). The V gene's germline CDR1 is DFQATT and CDR2 SNEGSKA (reference sequence). The CDR3 is made up of 18 amino acids. Deletions cut 3 bases from V and 0 bases from J, with 20 bases between. Here the CDR3 reads CSASFWSGRTATNEKLFF. The CDR3 DNA reads as TGCAGTGCTAGTTTCTGGTCAGGGCGTACTGCAACTAATGAAAAACTGTTTTTT.

This chain connects TRBV12-3 or TRBV12-4 to TRBJ1-6; D is ambiguous. Trimming took off 3 bases at V and 12 bases at J, with 9 bases between the two ends. The CDR3 covers 12 residues. CDR3 bases: TGTGCCAGCAGTTTCGCGACGGGACCCCTCCACTTT. Protein product: CASSFATGPLHF.

This clone showed up just once. The J gene is TRBJ1-6, the V gene TRBV11-2; D call uncertain. CDR3 length: 15 residues. Germline assignment: CDR1 SGHAT and CDR2 FQNNGV. Trimming cost V 2 bases and J 6 bases, with 11 bases left between them. Written as DNA, the CDR3 is TGTGCCAGCAGCTTACCCGGGAGCCTTAATTCACCCCTCCACTTT. Translation: CASSLPGSLNSPLHF.

This chain uses TRBV19 with TRBJ2-5; no reliable D call. The CDR3 consists of 13 residues. Per the germline V gene, CDR1 is LNHDA and CDR2 is SQIVND (reference sequence). V lost 7 bases, J lost 4 bases, and 13 bases lay in between. CDR3 loop: CASKVRGLETQYF. CDR3 DNA: TGTGCCAGTAAAGTTCGCGGTTTAGAGACCCAGTACTTC.

This chain links TRBV28 with TRBJ2-2; weak D call: TRBD2 (6 bases). Deletions cut 4 bases from V and 4 bases from J, with 10 bases between. This CDR3 comprises 14 residues. CDR1 is MDHEN, CDR2 SYDVKM, per germline. This chain's CDR3 is CASSYGLRTGELFF. CDR3 nucleotides: TGTGCCAGCAGTTATGGACTACGCACCGGGGAGCTGTTTTTT.